Reported below is one TCR beta chain. This specimen comes from a study of T-cell reconstitution after alpha-beta-depleted transplantation in children. TCRbeta library preparation incorporated unique molecular identifiers. MiXCR, applied by TCRdb to the PCR reads, yields one record per CDR3 protein. The sample gives 600,000 to 700,000 distinct CDR3 sequences, about an eighth of which show up once; 0.79% is in the top ten. This sequence was found in a girl between 2 and 10 years old with congenital amegakaryocytic thrombocytopenia, due to receive a stem cell transplant. Sequenced material: PBMCs, taken before TCRalphabeta/CD19-depleted stem cell transplant.

The CDR3 protein is CASSLEVERTDTQYF. Written as DNA, the CDR3 is TGTGCCAGCAGCTTGGAAGTAGAACGCACAGATACGCAGTATTTT. The J gene is TRBJ2-3, the V gene TRBV5-6; D unclear. Trimming stripped 0 bases from V and 1 base from J, with 9 bases between. Germline CDR1 is SGHDT and CDR2 is YYEEEE. The CDR3 runs to 15 residues.